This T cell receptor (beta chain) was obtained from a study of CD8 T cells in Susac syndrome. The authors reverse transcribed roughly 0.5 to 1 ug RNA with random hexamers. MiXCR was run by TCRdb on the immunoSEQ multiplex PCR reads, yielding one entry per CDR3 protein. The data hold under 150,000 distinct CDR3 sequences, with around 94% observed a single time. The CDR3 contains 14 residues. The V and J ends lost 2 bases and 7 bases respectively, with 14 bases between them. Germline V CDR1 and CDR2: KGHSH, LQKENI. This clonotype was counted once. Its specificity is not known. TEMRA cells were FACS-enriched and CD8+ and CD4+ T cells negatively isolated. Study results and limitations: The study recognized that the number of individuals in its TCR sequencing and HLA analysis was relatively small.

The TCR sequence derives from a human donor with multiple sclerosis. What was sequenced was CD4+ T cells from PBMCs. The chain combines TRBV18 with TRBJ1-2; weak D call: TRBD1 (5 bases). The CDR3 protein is CASSPTGAPGGYTF. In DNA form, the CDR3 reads TGTGCCAGCTCACCAACCGGGGCGCCGGGTGGCTACACCTTC. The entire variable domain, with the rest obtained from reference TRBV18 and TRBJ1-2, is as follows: NAGVMQNPRHLVRRRGQEARLRCSPMKGHSHVYWYRQLPEEGLKFMVYLQKENIIDESGMPKERFSAEFPKEGPSILRIQQVVRGDSAAYFCASSPTGAPGGYTFGSGTRLTVV.